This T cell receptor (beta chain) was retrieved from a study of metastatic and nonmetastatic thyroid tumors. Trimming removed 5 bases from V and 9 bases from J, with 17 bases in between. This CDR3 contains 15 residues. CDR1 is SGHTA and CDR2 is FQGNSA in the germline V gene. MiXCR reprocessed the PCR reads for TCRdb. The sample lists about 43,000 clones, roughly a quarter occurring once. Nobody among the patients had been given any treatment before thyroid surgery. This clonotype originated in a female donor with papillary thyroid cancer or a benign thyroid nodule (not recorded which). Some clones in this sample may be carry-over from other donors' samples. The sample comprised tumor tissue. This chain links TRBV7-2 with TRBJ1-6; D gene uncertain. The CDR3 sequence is CASSLDGPGGSPLHF. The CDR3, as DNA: TGTGCCAGCAGCCTAGACGGTCCCGGAGGTTCACCCCTCCACTTT.